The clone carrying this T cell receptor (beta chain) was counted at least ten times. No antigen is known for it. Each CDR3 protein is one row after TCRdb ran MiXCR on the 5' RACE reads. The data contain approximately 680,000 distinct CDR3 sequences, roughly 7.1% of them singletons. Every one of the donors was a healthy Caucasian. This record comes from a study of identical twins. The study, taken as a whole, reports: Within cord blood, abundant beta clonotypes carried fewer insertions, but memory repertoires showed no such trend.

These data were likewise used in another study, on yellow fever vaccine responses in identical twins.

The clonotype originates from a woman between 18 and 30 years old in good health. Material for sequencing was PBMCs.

As DNA, the CDR3 is TGCAGCGTTGTGCTAGACAGGGCGCCTGAAGCTTTCTTT. It is translated as CSVVLDRAPEAFF. V gene TRBV29-1 combines with J gene TRBJ1-1; 7 nucleotides agree with TRBD1. The CDR3 has 13 amino acids. After removal of 4 bases from V and 6 bases from J, the junction contained 8 bases not matched to a gene. The V gene's germline CDR1 is SQVTM and CDR2 ANQGSEA.